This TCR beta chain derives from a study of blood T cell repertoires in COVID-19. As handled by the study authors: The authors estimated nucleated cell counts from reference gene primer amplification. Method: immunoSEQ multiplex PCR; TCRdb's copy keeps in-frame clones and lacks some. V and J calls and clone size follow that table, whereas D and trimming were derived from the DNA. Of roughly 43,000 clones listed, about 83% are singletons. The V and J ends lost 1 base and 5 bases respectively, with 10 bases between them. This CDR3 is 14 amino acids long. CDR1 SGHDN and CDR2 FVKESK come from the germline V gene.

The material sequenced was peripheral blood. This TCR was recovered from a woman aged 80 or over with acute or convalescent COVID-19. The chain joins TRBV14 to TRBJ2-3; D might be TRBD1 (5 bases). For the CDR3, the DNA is TGTGCCAGCAGCCAAGGGGGCTCGATAGATACGCAGTATTTT. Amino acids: CASSQGGSIDTQYF.